Each of the 25 T cell receptor beta chains below was sequenced from the same sample in a study of monozygotic twins with inflammatory bowel disease. Following a re-call of the 5' RACE reads, TCRdb has one entry per CDR3 protein and lacks DNA. The sample shows 150,000 to 200,000 distinct CDR3 sequences, and about 8% sits with its ten largest clones. Sequencing was carried out using blood. These receptors were collected from a human donor with ulcerative colitis or Crohn's disease, or a healthy co-twin of an affected twin (not recorded which).

This chain connects TRBV4-1 to TRBJ2-1; there is no DNA to check the TCRdb D call of TRBD2. Per the germline V gene, CDR1 is MGHRA and CDR2 is YSYEKL. This CDR3 is 15 amino acids long. This CDR3 is CASSQALAAYNEQFF.

The rearrangement links TRBV24-1 to TRBJ2-1; there is no DNA to check the TCRdb D call of TRBD1. Per the germline V gene, CDR1 is KGHDR and CDR2 is SFDVKD. The CDR3 covers 13 residues. CDR3 loop: CATSDRVPNEQFF.

Here the CDR3 reads CASSTDYASYNEQFF. J is TRBJ2-1 and V is TRBV6-5; with no DNA, the TCRdb D assignment of TRBD2 cannot be verified. The CDR3 spans 15 residues. Germline loops: CDR1 MNHEY, CDR2 SVGAGI.

The rearrangement joins TRBV20-1 to TRBJ2-7. The CDR3 consists of 11 residues. Germline V gene sequence: CDR1 DFQATT, CDR2 SNEGSKA (reference sequence). The CDR3 reads CSADISYEQYF.

The chain combines TRBV5-6 with TRBJ1-1; TCRdb selects TRBD1, and the lack of DNA leaves this call unchecked. The CDR3 runs to 13 residues. Germline V lookup: CDR1 SGHDT, CDR2 YYEEEE. This CDR3 reads CASSRQGWTEAFF. Variable domain in full (rest from reference TRBV5-6 and TRBJ1-1): DAGVTQSPTHLIKTRGQQVTLRCSPKSGHDTVSWYQQALGQGPQFIFQYYEEEERQRGNFPDRFSGHQFPNYSSELNVNALLLGDSALYLCASSRQGWTEAFFGQGTRLTVV.

The V gene is TRBV4-1, the J gene TRBJ2-7; TCRdb returns TRBD2, unconfirmable since there is no DNA. CDR3 length equals 15 residues. Germline V CDR1 and CDR2: MGHRA, YSYEKL. CDR3 loop: CASSQYSGSPYEQYF.

The chain links TRBV18 to TRBJ1-1; the TCRdb D gene call, TRBD1, has no DNA to confirm it. From germline, CDR1 is KGHSH and CDR2 LQKENI. This CDR3 is 19 amino acids long. CDR3 amino acids: CASSPRIRQGGDLNTEAFF.

J is TRBJ2-7 and V is TRBV7-2; the D call from TCRdb, TRBD2, cannot be confirmed without DNA. In germline, CDR1 is SGHTA, CDR2 FQGNSA. CDR3 length equals 18 residues. The CDR3 loop reads CASSRSPFSGGLSYEQYF.

The chain combines TRBV18 with TRBJ1-5; the D call from TCRdb, TRBD1, cannot be confirmed without DNA. The V gene's germline CDR1 is KGHSH and CDR2 LQKENI. The CDR3 is made up of 15 amino acids. The CDR3 sequence: CASSPGAGVNQPQHF.

The V and J genes are TRBV10-2 and TRBJ1-5; TCRdb designates TRBD1, a call that cannot be tested without DNA. This CDR3 region has 13 residues. CDR1 is WSHSY, CDR2 SAAADI, per germline. Here the CDR3 reads CASSGGRGQPQHF.

The V call is TRBV20-1, the J call TRBJ2-7; TCRdb selects TRBD1, and the lack of DNA leaves this call unchecked. The CDR3 spans 14 residues. Per the germline V gene, CDR1 is DFQATT and CDR2 is SNEGSKA (reference sequence). The CDR3: CSAESGTGGDEQYF.

This chain connects TRBV25-1 to TRBJ1-2; the D gene TCRdb calls, TRBD1, cannot be checked with no DNA. CDR1 is MGHDK, CDR2 SYGVNS, per germline. This CDR3 is 15 amino acids long. CDR3 protein: CASSPPDRGRGGYTF.

The chain recombines TRBV20-1 with TRBJ2-1. CDR3 length: 14 residues. Germline V CDR1 and CDR2: DFQATT, SNEGSKA (reference sequence). The CDR3 sequence: CSARDPTTYNEQFF.

V and J are TRBV29-1 and TRBJ2-1; TCRdb selects TRBD2, and the lack of DNA leaves this call unchecked. Germline V gives CDR1 SQVTM, CDR2 ANQGSEA. The CDR3 runs 15 residues. CDR3 amino acids: CSVLAGSGRANEQFF.

V gene TRBV4-1 combines with J gene TRBJ2-2; the D call of TRBD1 rests on TCRdb alone, since no DNA is present to check it. From germline, CDR1 is MGHRA and CDR2 YSYEKL. The CDR3 consists of 14 residues. This CDR3 is CASSRGGQTGELFF.

V and J are TRBV19 and TRBJ1-5; without DNA, the TCRdb call of TRBD1 cannot be checked. The CDR3 consists of 14 residues. Germline V gives CDR1 LNHDA, CDR2 SQIVND (reference sequence). The CDR3 is CASIPGHPNQPQHF. Complete variable domain (other parts from reference TRBV19 and TRBJ1-5): DGGITQSPKYLFRKEGQNVTLSCEQNLNHDAMYWYRQDPGQGLRLIYYSQIVNDFQKGDIAEGYSVSREKKESFPLTVTSAQKNPTAFYLCASIPGHPNQPQHFGDGTRLSIL.

The genes are TRBV30 and TRBJ2-5; TCRdb calls TRBD1, which cannot be checked without DNA. CDR1 is GTSNPN and CDR2 is SVGIG in the germline V gene (reference sequence). The CDR3 is made up of 14 amino acids. CDR3: CARSPAGGEETQYF.

The V call is TRBV27, the J call TRBJ1-1. CDR1 is MNHEY and CDR2 is SMNVEV in the germline V gene (reference sequence). The CDR3 has 14 amino acids. The CDR3 region is CASSFIREGSEAFF.

The chain joins TRBV20-1 to TRBJ1-4. CDR1 and CDR2 from the germline V gene are DFQATT and SNEGSKA (reference sequence). The CDR3 loop spans 13 amino acids. The CDR3 sequence: CSALFATNEKLFF.

The chain recombines TRBV6-1 with TRBJ2-6; the D call of TRBD1 rests on TCRdb alone, since no DNA is present to check it. CDR3 size: 18 residues. Germline values: CDR1 MNHNS, CDR2 SASEGT. The CDR3: CASTLRGDLRSGANVLTF.

V gene TRBV18 combines with J gene TRBJ1-1; there is no DNA to check the TCRdb D call of TRBD1. This CDR3 spans 15 amino acids. In germline, CDR1 is KGHSH, CDR2 LQKENI. CDR3 loop: CASSPGSAGGTEAFF. Based on the CDR3 plus reference TRBV18 and TRBJ1-1, the full variable domain is NAGVMQNPRHLVRRRGQEARLRCSPMKGHSHVYWYRQLPEEGLKFMVYLQKENIIDESGMPKERFSAEFPKEGPSILRIQQVVRGDSAAYFCASSPGSAGGTEAFFGQGTRLTVV.

The chain has TRBV27 and TRBJ1-6; lacking DNA, the TRBD1 call made by TCRdb goes unchecked. Germline-derived CDR1 and CDR2 are MNHEY and SMNVEV (reference sequence). The CDR3 length is 16 residues. This CDR3 reads CASSLSAGQWNSPLHF.

The J gene is TRBJ2-1, the V gene TRBV27. From germline, CDR1 is MNHEY and CDR2 SMNVEV (reference sequence). The CDR3 has 18 residues. CDR3 protein: CASRKLLGRAYGYNEQFF.

The chain joins TRBV19 to TRBJ2-6; TCRdb lists TRBD1, though no DNA is available to test this call. Germline loops: CDR1 LNHDA, CDR2 SQIVND (reference sequence). This CDR3 region has 17 residues. CDR3 residues: CASTRDSFNSGANVLTF.

V and J are TRBV14 and TRBJ2-1; as DNA is missing, the TRBD2 call by TCRdb cannot be tested. Looked up from germline, CDR1 is SGHDN and CDR2 is FVKESK. This CDR3 is built from 15 residues. CDR3 region: CASSQPAGGYNEQFF.